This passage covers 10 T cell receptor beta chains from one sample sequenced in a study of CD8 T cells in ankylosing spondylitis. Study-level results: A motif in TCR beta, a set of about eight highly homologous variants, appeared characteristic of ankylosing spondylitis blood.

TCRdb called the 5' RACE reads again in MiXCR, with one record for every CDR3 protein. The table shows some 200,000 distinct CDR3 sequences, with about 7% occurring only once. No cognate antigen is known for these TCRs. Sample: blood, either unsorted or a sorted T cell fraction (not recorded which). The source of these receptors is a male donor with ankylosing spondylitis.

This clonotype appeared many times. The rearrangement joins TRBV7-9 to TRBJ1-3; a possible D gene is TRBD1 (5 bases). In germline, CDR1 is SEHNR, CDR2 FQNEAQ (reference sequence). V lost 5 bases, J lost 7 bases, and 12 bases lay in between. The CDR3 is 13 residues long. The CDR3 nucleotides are TGTGCCAGCAGCCCGGGGGGGGATAACACCATATATTTT. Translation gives CASSPGGDNTIYF.

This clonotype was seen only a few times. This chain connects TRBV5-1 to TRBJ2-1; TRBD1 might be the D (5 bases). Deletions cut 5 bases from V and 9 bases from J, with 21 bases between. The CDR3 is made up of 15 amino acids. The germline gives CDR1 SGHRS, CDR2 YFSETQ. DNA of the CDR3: TGCGCCAGCAGGCAAGGGGTTAGGGGCTACGGTGAGCAGTTCTTC. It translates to CASRQGVRGYGEQFF. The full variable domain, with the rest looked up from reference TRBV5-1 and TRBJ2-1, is KAGVTQTPRYLIKTRGQQVTLSCSPISGHRSVSWYQQTPGQGLQFLFEYFSETQRNKGNFPGRFSGRQFSNSRSEMNVSTLELGDSALYLCASRQGVRGYGEQFFGPGTRLTVL.

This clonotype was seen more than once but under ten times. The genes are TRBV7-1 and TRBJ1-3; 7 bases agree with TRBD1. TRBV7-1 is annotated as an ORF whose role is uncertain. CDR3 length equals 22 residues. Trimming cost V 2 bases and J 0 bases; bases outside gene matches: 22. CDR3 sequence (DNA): TGTGCCAGCAGCTCAATCTCCGGGACAGCTATTTCCCAATTTAGCTCTGGAAACACCATATATTTT. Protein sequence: CASSSISGTAISQFSSGNTIYF.

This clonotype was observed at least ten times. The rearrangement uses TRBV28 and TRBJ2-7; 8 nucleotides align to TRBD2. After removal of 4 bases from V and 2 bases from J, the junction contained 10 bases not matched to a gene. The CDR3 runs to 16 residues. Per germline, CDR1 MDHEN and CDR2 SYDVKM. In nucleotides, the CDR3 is TGTGCCAGCAGTTCCTTCGTCCGGGAGGGGACCTACGAGCAGTACTTC. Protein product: CASSSFVREGTYEQYF.

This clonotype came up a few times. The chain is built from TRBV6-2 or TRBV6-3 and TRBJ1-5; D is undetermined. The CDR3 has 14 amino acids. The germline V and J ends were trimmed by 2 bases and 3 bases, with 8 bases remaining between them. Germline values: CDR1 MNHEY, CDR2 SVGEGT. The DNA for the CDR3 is TGTGCCAGCAGTTACAATGGTTACAATCAGCCCCAGCATTTT. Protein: CASSYNGYNQPQHF.

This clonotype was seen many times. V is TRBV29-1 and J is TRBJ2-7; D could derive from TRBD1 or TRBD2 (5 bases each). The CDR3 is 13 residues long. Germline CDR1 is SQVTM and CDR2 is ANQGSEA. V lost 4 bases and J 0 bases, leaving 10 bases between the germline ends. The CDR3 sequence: CSVGKGSSYEQYF. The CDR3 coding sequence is TGCAGCGTTGGAAAGGGGAGCTCCTACGAGCAGTACTTC.

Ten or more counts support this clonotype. The CDR3 coding sequence is TGTGCCAGCAGTGAGGGACAGGGAGCCTTGCGCGAGCAGTACTTC. It translates to CASSEGQGALREQYF. The chain joins TRBV12-3 or TRBV12-4 to TRBJ2-7; 9 nucleotides agree with TRBD1. The ends lost 5 bases at V and 6 bases at J; junction bases unmatched: 11. The CDR3 has 15 residues.

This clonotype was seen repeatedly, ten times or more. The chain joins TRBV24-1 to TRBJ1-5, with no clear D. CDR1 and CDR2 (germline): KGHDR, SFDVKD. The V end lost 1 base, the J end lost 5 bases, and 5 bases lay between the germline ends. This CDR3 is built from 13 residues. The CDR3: CATSDFEDQPQHF. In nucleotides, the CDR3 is TGTGCCACCAGTGATTTTGAGGATCAGCCCCAGCATTTT.

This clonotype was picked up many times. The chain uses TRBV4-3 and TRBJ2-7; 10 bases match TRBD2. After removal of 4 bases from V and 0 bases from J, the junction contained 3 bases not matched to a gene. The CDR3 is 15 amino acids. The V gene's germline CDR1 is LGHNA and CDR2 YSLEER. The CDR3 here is CASSLLAGFSYEQYF. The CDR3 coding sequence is TGCGCCAGCAGCCTACTAGCGGGGTTCTCCTACGAGCAGTACTTC.

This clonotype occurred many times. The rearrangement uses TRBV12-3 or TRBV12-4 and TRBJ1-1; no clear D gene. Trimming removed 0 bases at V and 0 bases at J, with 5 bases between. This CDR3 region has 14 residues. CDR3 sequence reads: CASSLAGLNTEAFF. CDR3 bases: TGTGCCAGCAGTTTAGCAGGTTTGAACACTGAAGCTTTCTTT.